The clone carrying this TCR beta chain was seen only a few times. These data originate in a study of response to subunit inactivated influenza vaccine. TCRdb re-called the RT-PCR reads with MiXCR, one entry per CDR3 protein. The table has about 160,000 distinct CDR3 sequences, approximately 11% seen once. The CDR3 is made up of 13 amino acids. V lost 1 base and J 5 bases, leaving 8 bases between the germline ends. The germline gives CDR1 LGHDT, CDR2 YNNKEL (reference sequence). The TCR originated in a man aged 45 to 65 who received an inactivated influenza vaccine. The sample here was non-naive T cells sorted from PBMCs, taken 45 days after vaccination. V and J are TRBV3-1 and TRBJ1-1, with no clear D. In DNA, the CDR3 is TGTGCCAGCAGCCAAGTGGCGGGAACTGAAGCTTTCTTT. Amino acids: CASSQVAGTEAFF.